The entry below describes one TCR beta chain. In the authors' workflow: Cell counts per sample came from amplifying reference gene primers. Libraries were prepared by immunoSEQ multiplex PCR; TCRdb keeps only in-frame clonotypes and omits some of them. The D gene and trimming were derived from the DNA, and the V and J assignments and clone size from that table. The repertoire includes about 220,000 clones, roughly 84% of them detected once, and 1.5% to 2% sits in the top ten. The data were obtained in a study of blood T cell repertoires in COVID-19. Study summary: Italy, Spain and the United States were the sources of the convalescent and acute COVID-19 samples.

Germline CDR1 SGHDN, CDR2 FVKESK. V was pared by 2 bases and J by 2 bases, with 12 bases of the junction left unmatched. CDR3 length equals 18 residues. The chain carries TRBV14 and TRBJ2-1; 7 nucleotides agree with TRBD2. This TCR was sampled from a man aged 35-49 years with active or convalescent COVID-19. The specimen sequenced was peripheral blood. The CDR3 spells CASSQYPSGTGAYNEQFF. The CDR3 coding sequence is TGTGCCAGCAGCCAATACCCTAGCGGAACGGGGGCCTACAATGAGCAGTTCTTC.